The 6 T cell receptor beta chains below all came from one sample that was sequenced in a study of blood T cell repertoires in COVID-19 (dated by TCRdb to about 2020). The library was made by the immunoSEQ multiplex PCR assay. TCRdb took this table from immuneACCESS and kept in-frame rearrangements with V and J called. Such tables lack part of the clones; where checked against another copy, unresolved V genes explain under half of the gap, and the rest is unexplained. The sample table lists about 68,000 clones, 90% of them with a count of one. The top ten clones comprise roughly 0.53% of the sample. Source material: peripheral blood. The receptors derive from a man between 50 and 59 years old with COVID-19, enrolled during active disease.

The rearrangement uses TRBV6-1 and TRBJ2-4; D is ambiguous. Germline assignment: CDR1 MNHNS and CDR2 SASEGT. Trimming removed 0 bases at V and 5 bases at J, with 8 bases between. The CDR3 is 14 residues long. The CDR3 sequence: CASSEAGTENIQYF. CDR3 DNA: TGTGCCAGCAGTGAAGCGGGCACAGAAAACATTCAGTACTTC.

CDR3 nucleotide sequence: TGTGCCAGCATCCCCAGGGGGCAGGTCACCGGGGAGCTGTTTTTT. Translating gives CASIPRGQVTGELFF. The rearrangement uses TRBV7-9 and TRBJ2-2; 8 nucleotides agree with TRBD1. V shed 7 bases and J 4 bases; nucleotides not matched to a gene: 8. CDR3 length equals 15 residues. CDR1 is SEHNR and CDR2 is FQNEAQ in the germline V gene (reference sequence).

In DNA, the CDR3 is TGTGCCAGCAGTCCCGACCCGGACTCCCGCGAGCAGTACTTC. Translating gives CASSPDPDSREQYF. The V and J genes are TRBV28 and TRBJ2-7; possibly TRBD2 for D (5 bases). The CDR3 extends over 14 amino acids. Germline V gene data show CDR1 as MDHEN and CDR2 as SYDVKM. Deletions cut 5 bases from V and 6 bases from J, with 17 bases between.

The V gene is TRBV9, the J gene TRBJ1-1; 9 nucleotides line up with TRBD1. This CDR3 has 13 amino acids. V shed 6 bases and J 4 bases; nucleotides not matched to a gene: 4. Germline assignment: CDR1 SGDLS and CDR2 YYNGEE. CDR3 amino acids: CASTGTGSTEAFF. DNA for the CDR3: TGTGCCAGCACCGGGACAGGGTCCACTGAAGCTTTCTTT.

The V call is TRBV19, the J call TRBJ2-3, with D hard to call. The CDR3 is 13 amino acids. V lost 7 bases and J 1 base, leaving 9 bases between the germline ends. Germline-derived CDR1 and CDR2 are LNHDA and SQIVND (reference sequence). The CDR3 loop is CASKVQGTDTQYF. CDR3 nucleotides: TGTGCCAGTAAAGTCCAGGGCACAGATACGCAGTATTTT. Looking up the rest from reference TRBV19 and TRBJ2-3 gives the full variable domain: DGGITQSPKYLFRKEGQNVTLSCEQNLNHDAMYWYRQDPGQGLRLIYYSQIVNDFQKGDIAEGYSVSREKKESFPLTVTSAQKNPTAFYLCASKVQGTDTQYFGPGTRLTVL.

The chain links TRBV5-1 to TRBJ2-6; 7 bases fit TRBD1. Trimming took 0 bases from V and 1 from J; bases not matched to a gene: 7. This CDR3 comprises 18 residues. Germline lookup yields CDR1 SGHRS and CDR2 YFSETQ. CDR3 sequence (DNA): TGCGCCAGCAGCTTGGGCGCCGGGACAGATTCTGGGGCCAACGTCCTGACTTTC. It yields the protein CASSLGAGTDSGANVLTF. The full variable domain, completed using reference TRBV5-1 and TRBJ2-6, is KAGVTQTPRYLIKTRGQQVTLSCSPISGHRSVSWYQQTPGQGLQFLFEYFSETQRNKGNFPGRFSGRQFSNSRSEMNVSTLELGDSALYLCASSLGAGTDSGANVLTFGAGSRLTVL.